These 7 T cell receptor beta chains originate from one sample sequenced in a study of control samples from healthy donors and cancer patients. The repertoire was sequenced with immunoSEQ multiplex PCR; TCRdb's copy has only in-frame clones and lacks some. The sample holds some 140,000 clones, roughly nine tenths seen once. Specimen: blood. All receptors derive from a woman younger than 45 in good health.

This chain joins TRBV2 and TRBJ1-5, with 8 bases aligning to TRBD1. Trimming took 5 bases from V and 7 from J; bases not matched to a gene: 7. The CDR3 has 14 amino acids. CDR1 SNHLY and CDR2 FYNNEI come from the germline V gene. CDR3 region: CASSWTGSYQPQHF. CDR3 DNA sequence: TGTGCCAGCAGTTGGACAGGGTCGTACCAGCCCCAGCATTTT.

The chain recombines TRBV9 with TRBJ1-4, with 9 bases that match TRBD1. CDR1 and CDR2 from the germline V gene are SGDLS and YYNGEE. Losses at the gene ends were 4 bases for V and 6 bases for J; bases not matched to a gene: 4. The CDR3 totals 14 residues. CDR3 sequence reads: CASSPGTGHEKLFF. The CDR3 DNA sequence: TGTGCCAGCAGCCCCGGGACAGGGCATGAAAAACTGTTTTTT.

The rearrangement uses TRBV29-1 and TRBJ2-1; 8 bases match TRBD2. The ends lost 3 bases at V and 4 bases at J; junction bases unmatched: 5. This CDR3 has 14 residues. CDR1 is SQVTM, CDR2 ANQGSEA, per germline. As DNA, the CDR3 is TGCAGCGTTGATGGTAGCGGGGTATACAATGAGCAGTTCTTC. Translating it yields CSVDGSGVYNEQFF.

The chain couples TRBV6-6 to TRBJ1-1, with TRBD1 matching 7 bases. V lost 4 bases and J lost 4; bases outside the gene matches: 3. The length of the CDR3 is 13 residues. Germline V gene lookup returns CDR1 MNHNY and CDR2 SVGAGI (reference sequence). The chain's CDR3 is CASSSGGGTEAFF. DNA for the CDR3: TGTGCCAGCAGTTCAGGGGGAGGCACTGAAGCTTTCTTT.

The chain carries TRBV28 and TRBJ1-4; unclear D gene. Germline lookup yields CDR1 MDHEN and CDR2 SYDVKM. The CDR3 spans 13 residues. The V end was cut by 5 bases, the J end by 4 bases, with 8 bases between. This CDR3 is CASSNGGNEKLFF. In DNA form, the CDR3 reads TGTGCCAGCAGTAACGGAGGTAATGAAAAACTGTTTTTT.

This chain uses TRBV7-2 with TRBJ1-1; 8 nucleotides line up with TRBD1. CDR1 and CDR2 from the germline V gene are SGHTA and FQGNSA. Trimming cost V 4 bases and J 5 bases; bases outside gene matches: 9. The CDR3 is made up of 15 amino acids. For the CDR3, the DNA is TGTGCCAGCAGCTCCCGACAGGGGAGTGGTACTGAAGCTTTCTTT. Amino acids: CASSSRQGSGTEAFF.

The chain has TRBV27 and TRBJ2-1, with 12 bases lining up with TRBD1. Germline assignment: CDR1 MNHEY and CDR2 SMNVEV (reference sequence). Trimming took 3 bases from V and 9 from J; bases not matched to a gene: 9. The CDR3 has 16 residues. The CDR3 is CASSFRDRGRLGEQFF. The CDR3 nucleotides are TGTGCCAGCAGTTTCCGGGACAGGGGGCGTTTGGGTGAGCAGTTCTTC.